Reported below is one T cell receptor beta chain. These data come from a study of shared clonotypes between healthy human individuals. CDR3 length equals 14 residues. Trimming cost V 4 bases and J 8 bases, with 15 bases left between them. From germline, CDR1 is SGHTA and CDR2 FQGNSA. Every immunoSEQ plate was one replicate of a subset's evenly spread DNA. TCRdb's table, derived via immunoSEQ multiplex PCR, lists solely in-frame clones and lacks some. There are over 1.4 million clones in the sample; around 97% occur only once, and over 1% lies in the top ten. V gene TRBV7-2 combines with J gene TRBJ2-1; D unresolved. The TCR was taken from a man younger than 45 in good health. Sequencing was done on a sample of naive CD4+ T cells sorted from blood. Subset: CD45RA+ positively selected. The CDR3 loop is CASSSPTPPDEQFF. CDR3 bases: TGTGCCAGCAGCTCCCCAACCCCTCCCGATGAGCAGTTCTTC. The entire variable domain, with the rest obtained from reference TRBV7-2 and TRBJ2-1, is as follows: GAGVSQSPSNKVTEKGKDVELRCDPISGHTALYWYRQSLGQGLEFLIYFQGNSAPDKSGLPSDRFSAERTGGSVSTLTIQRTQQEDSAVYLCASSSPTPPDEQFFGPGTRLTVL.